These 10 T cell receptor beta chains originate from one sample sequenced in a study of identical twins. TCRdb called the 5' RACE reads again in MiXCR, with one record for every CDR3 protein. The table has fewer than 900,000 distinct CDR3 sequences, roughly 20% seen once. This sample was shared with a second study, whose subject was T cells expressing NK-cell markers.

Specimen: PBMCs. These receptors were collected from a woman in her late teens or twenties in good health.

This chain joins TRBV5-1 and TRBJ2-5; TRBD1 is a possible D gene (5 bases). Germline CDR1 and CDR2: SGHRS and YFSETQ. This CDR3 region has 13 residues. Trimming removed 4 bases from V and 2 bases from J, with 9 bases in between. The chain's CDR3 is CASSQQVQETQYF. For the CDR3, the DNA is TGCGCCAGCAGCCAACAGGTACAAGAGACCCAGTACTTC. Together with reference TRBV5-1 and TRBJ2-5, the CDR3 gives the full variable domain: KAGVTQTPRYLIKTRGQQVTLSCSPISGHRSVSWYQQTPGQGLQFLFEYFSETQRNKGNFPGRFSGRQFSNSRSEMNVSTLELGDSALYLCASSQQVQETQYFGPGTRLLVL.

This clonotype was seen a few times. The genes are TRBV5-1 and TRBJ2-1, with D perhaps matching TRBD1 (5 bases). Germline CDR1 SGHRS, CDR2 YFSETQ. This CDR3 region has 14 residues. V lost 2 bases and J 4 bases, leaving 10 bases between the germline ends. For the CDR3, the DNA is TGCGCCAGCAGCTTAAGGGGCTTGTACAATGAGCAGTTCTTC. Translated, it gives CASSLRGLYNEQFF.

This clonotype has more than one count but fewer than ten. V gene TRBV5-1 combines with J gene TRBJ1-1; D might be TRBD1 (5 bases). The germline V gene has CDR1 SGHRS and CDR2 YFSETQ. V lost 6 bases and J 8 bases, leaving 20 bases between the germline ends. The CDR3 is made up of 14 amino acids. CDR3 in amino acids: CASIYSPDTQEAFF. The CDR3 region has the DNA TGCGCCAGCATCTATTCCCCGGACACTCAGGAAGCTTTCTTT.

The V gene is TRBV29-1, the J gene TRBJ2-1; possible D gene TRBD1, 6 bases. V dropped 1 base and J dropped 8 bases, with 12 bases sitting between them. Looked up from germline, CDR1 is SQVTM and CDR2 is ANQGSEA. The CDR3 has 13 residues. The CDR3 sequence: CSVEGTARYEQFF. The CDR3 region has the DNA TGCAGCGTTGAAGGGACAGCGCGGTATGAGCAGTTCTTC.

This chain connects TRBV12-3 or TRBV12-4 to TRBJ1-1; D is ambiguous. V lost 3 bases and J 7 bases, leaving 9 bases between the germline ends. The CDR3 is made up of 12 amino acids. The DNA of the CDR3 is TGTGCCAGCAGTTTGAACAGAGTTGAAGCTTTCTTT. Translating it yields CASSLNRVEAFF.

This clonotype was picked up many times. The rearrangement links TRBV12-3 or TRBV12-4 to TRBJ1-1; D remains unclear. Trimming took off 6 bases at V and 5 bases at J, with 10 bases between the two ends. The CDR3 spans 12 residues. In nucleotides, the CDR3 is TGTGCCAGCAGGAGAGGAGGGACTGAAGCTTTCTTT. This gives the protein CASRRGGTEAFF.

This clonotype was recorded at least ten times. CDR3 DNA sequence: TGCAGCGTGGTGAGAGCGGGAGTCTCCTACAATGAGCAGTTCTTC. It translates to CSVVRAGVSYNEQFF. The J gene is TRBJ2-1, the V gene TRBV29-1; 8 nucleotides align to TRBD2. The CDR3 is made up of 15 amino acids. With 6 bases clipped from V and 0 bases from J, the junction kept 7 bases outside the gene matches. Looked up from germline, CDR1 is SQVTM and CDR2 is ANQGSEA.

This clonotype was found many times. The rearrangement uses TRBV7-2 and TRBJ2-6, with D possibly being TRBD1 (6 bases). Germline V gene lookup returns CDR1 SGHTA and CDR2 FQGNSA. The germline V and J ends were trimmed by 1 base and 0 bases, with 7 bases remaining between them. CDR3 length: 16 amino acids. DNA for the CDR3: TGTGCCAGCAGCTTAGGAGGGGGCTCTGGGGCCAACGTCCTGACTTTC. It specifies CASSLGGGSGANVLTF.

This clonotype has ten or more counts. The chain is built from TRBV6-5 and TRBJ1-3; 9 bases are a match to TRBD1. CDR1 and CDR2 from the germline V gene are MNHEY and SVGAGI. This CDR3 comprises 14 residues. The junction had 2 bases not matched to a gene; V was cut back by 4 bases and J by 4 bases. The CDR3 DNA is TGTGCCAGCAGTTGGGACAGGGCCGGAAACACCATATATTTT. It is translated as CASSWDRAGNTIYF.

V gene TRBV12-3 or TRBV12-4 combines with J gene TRBJ1-1, with D possibly being TRBD1 (6 bases). V dropped 5 bases and J dropped 5 bases, with 18 bases sitting between them. CDR3 length: 15 amino acids. In nucleotides, the CDR3 is TGTGCCAGCAGTCCGGAAGGGGGGTGGTTAACTGAAGCTTTCTTT. Protein product: CASSPEGGWLTEAFF.